This TCR beta chain was profiled in a study of blood T cell repertoires in COVID-19. Study summary: Nucleic acid was either cDNA or gDNA, and it came from T cells, B-cell-depleted T cells, or PBMCs.

In germline, CDR1 is MNHEY, CDR2 SMNVEV (reference sequence). V lost 2 bases and J lost 4; bases outside the gene matches: 14. CDR3 length equals 18 residues. In its sample, this clone was seen once. In the original workflow: Nucleated cell number was recorded as an estimate derived from reference gene primer amplification. Produced via immunoSEQ multiplex PCR; TCRdb's table is partial and in-frame only. That table furnishes V, J and clone size, whereas the DNA furnished D and trimming. The sample yields some 240,000 clones, approximately 80% seen once. The material sequenced was peripheral blood. The rearrangement links TRBV27 to TRBJ2-3; TRBD2 aligns across 8 bases. The sequence was obtained from a man in his forties or fifties with active or convalescent COVID-19. This CDR3 reads CASSLTPWTSPSPDTQYF. The CDR3 nucleotides read TGTGCCAGCAGTTTAACCCCCTGGACTAGCCCGAGTCCAGATACGCAGTATTTT.